One and the same sample provided the 18 T cell receptor beta chains below, sequenced in a study of post-analysis software for immune sequencing data. The study's findings and limits: Higher frequency in patients than in controls was seen for roughly five TRBV segments, with TRBV5-6, TRBV5-1 and TRBV20-1 among them.

TCR beta libraries were prepared from cDNA with unique molecular identifiers. TCRdb re-analysed the PCR reads in MiXCR, keeping a single row per CDR3 protein. Here the sample spans approximately 400,000 distinct CDR3 sequences, roughly 38% being singletons. These receptors have no identified antigens. Material: blood. The receptors were sampled from a girl aged 10-17 years with multiple sclerosis.

V gene TRBV20-1 combines with J gene TRBJ1-6, with D hard to call. Germline V gene sequence: CDR1 DFQATT, CDR2 SNEGSKA (reference sequence). The CDR3 has 16 residues. Deletions cut 0 bases from V and 4 bases from J, with 13 bases between. CDR3 coding DNA: TGCAGTGCTAGAGAGGGAAGAGGGTATTATAATTCACCCCTCCACTTT. Residues: CSAREGRGYYNSPLHF.

This clonotype occurred a few times. The chain combines TRBV5-4 with TRBJ1-4, with a tentative D call TRBD1 (5 bases). CDR3 length: 13 residues. Germline-derived CDR1 and CDR2 are SGHNT and YYREEE (reference sequence). V dropped 4 bases and J dropped 8 bases, with 12 bases sitting between them. The CDR3 DNA sequence: TGTGCCAGCAGCGCCGGACCAGGGGAAAAACTGTTTTTT. Encoded protein: CASSAGPGEKLFF. The full variable domain, its missing parts supplied by reference TRBV5-4 and TRBJ1-4, is ETGVTQSPTHLIKTRGQQVTLRCSSQSGHNTVSWYQQALGQGPQFIFQYYREEENGRGNFPPRFSGLQFPNYSSELNVNALELDDSALYLCASSAGPGEKLFFGSGTQLSVL.

This clonotype was seen more than once but under ten times. The J gene is TRBJ2-1, the V gene TRBV24-1; D possibly corresponds to TRBD1 (6 bases). The CDR3 totals 14 residues. The germline V and J ends were trimmed by 4 bases and 6 bases, with 12 bases remaining between them. From germline, CDR1 is KGHDR and CDR2 SFDVKD. CDR3 nucleotide sequence: TGTGCCACCAGTGACCTTGACAGGATCAATGAGCAGTTCTTC. Protein: CATSDLDRINEQFF.

This clonotype was seen a handful of times. V is TRBV5-5 and J is TRBJ2-5; weak D call: TRBD2 (6 bases). Per germline, CDR1 SGHKS and CDR2 YYEKEE (reference sequence). V shed 0 bases and J shed 2 bases, with 11 bases lying between them. The CDR3 contains 15 residues. The DNA for the CDR3 is TGTGCCAGCAGCTTGGCCGGGGGAAAACAAGAGACCCAGTACTTC. Its protein is CASSLAGGKQETQYF. Full variable domain (outside the CDR3, taken from reference TRBV5-5 and TRBJ2-5): DAGVTQSPTHLIKTRGQQVTLRCSPISGHKSVSWYQQVLGQGPQFIFQYYEKEERGRGNFPDRFSARQFPNYSSELNVNALLLGDSALYLCASSLAGGKQETQYFGPGTRLLVL.

A word on this clonotype: One end of the junction varies from germline; a read error may be responsible. The chain combines TRBV7-2 with TRBJ2-1; TRBD2 matches at 8 bases. The CDR3 has 16 residues. The V gene's germline CDR1 is SGHTA and CDR2 FQGNSA. CDR3 DNA sequence: TGTGCCGGCAGCTTAGAGTTGGCGGGGGGCCCCTATGAGCAGTTCTTC. Residues: CAGSLELAGGPYEQFF.

The sample holds a few counts of this clonotype. The J gene is TRBJ1-1, the V gene TRBV3-1; unclear D gene. V was clipped by 1 base and J by 2 bases, with 8 bases between them. This CDR3 is built from 14 residues. Germline CDR1 LGHDT, CDR2 YNNKEL (reference sequence). CDR3: CASSQGHLNTEAFF. In nucleotides, the CDR3 is TGTGCCAGCAGCCAAGGACATCTAAACACTGAAGCTTTCTTT.

The chain uses TRBV7-2 and TRBJ2-5; D is perhaps TRBD2 (6 bases). The CDR3 is 15 residues long. The germline gives CDR1 SGHTA, CDR2 FQGNSA. V was pared by 2 bases and J by 2 bases, with 12 bases between. In nucleotides, the CDR3 is TGTGCCAGCAGCTTACTGGCGGGGAGACAAGAGACCCAGTACTTC. Its protein product is CASSLLAGRQETQYF.

The chain uses TRBV7-9 and TRBJ1-2, with TRBD1 identical over 7 bases. CDR1 SEHNR and CDR2 FQNEAQ come from the germline V gene (reference sequence). V lost 7 bases, J lost 0 bases, and 14 bases stayed unmatched. CDR3 length equals 17 residues. The CDR3 protein is CASIPMVTGAPNYGYTF. CDR3 in DNA: TGTGCCAGCATCCCGATGGTTACAGGGGCGCCTAACTATGGCTACACCTTC.

This clonotype was observed a single time. The rearrangement uses TRBV7-9 and TRBJ2-5; 12 nucleotides match TRBD1. The CDR3 has 17 residues. Germline V gene data show CDR1 as SEHNR and CDR2 as FQNEAQ (reference sequence). V gave up 5 bases and J gave up 4 bases; unmatched junction bases: 11. CDR3 in DNA: TGTGCCAGCAGCACAGATCTGGGACAGGGGGCAAGAGAGACCCAGTACTTC. The encoded protein is CASSTDLGQGARETQYF.

This clonotype was seen more than once but under ten times. This sequence joins TRBV20-1 and TRBJ1-6; D is unresolved. Trimming took off 2 bases at V and 7 bases at J, with 6 bases between the two ends. The CDR3 loop spans 12 amino acids. Germline V lookup: CDR1 DFQATT, CDR2 SNEGSKA (reference sequence). The chain's CDR3 is CSARRTNSPLHF. The CDR3 DNA is TGCAGTGCTAGAAGGACGAATTCACCCCTCCACTTT.

This chain links TRBV29-1 with TRBJ1-1; D possibly corresponds to TRBD1 (5 bases). This CDR3 has 14 amino acids. Germline CDR1 reads SQVTM; CDR2 reads ANQGSEA. V was shortened by 3 bases and J by 0 bases, with 11 bases between the two germline ends. The CDR3 coding sequence is TGCAGCGTTGATGAGCAGGGCCTGAACACTGAAGCTTTCTTT. Translating gives CSVDEQGLNTEAFF.

This clonotype was found once. One end of the junction does not line up with germline, which may come from a read error. The chain couples TRBV7-2 to TRBJ2-3, with TRBD2 identical over 8 bases. Germline values: CDR1 SGHTA, CDR2 FQGNSA. The CDR3 is 17 amino acids. CDR3 sequence reads: CVSSLSSPRGGADTQYF. The CDR3 DNA reads TGTGTCAGCAGCTTAAGTTCCCCCCGGGGGGGCGCAGATACGCAGTATTTT.

This clonotype was counted only a few times. V gene TRBV4-1 combines with J gene TRBJ2-1; D unclear. CDR1 MGHRA and CDR2 YSYEKL come from the germline V gene. This CDR3 spans 12 amino acids. V lost 4 bases, J lost 6 bases, and 7 bases lay in between. The CDR3 DNA is TGCGCCAGCAGCCTTCGGACCAATGAGCAGTTCTTC. Translation gives CASSLRTNEQFF.

In its sample, this clonotype was seen a few times. The J gene is TRBJ1-6, the V gene TRBV6-6; the match to TRBD1 covers 8 bases. This CDR3 is 13 amino acids long. Trimming took 4 bases from V and 9 from J; bases not matched to a gene: 2. Germline V gene sequence: CDR1 MNHNY, CDR2 SVGAGI (reference sequence). CDR3 residues: CASSSGGGSPLHF. The CDR3 nucleotides are TGTGCCAGCAGTTCAGGGGGCGGTTCACCCCTCCACTTT.

DNA of the CDR3: TGTGCCAGCAGTACCCACAGGTTCAATCAGCCCCAGCATTTT. Its protein is CASSTHRFNQPQHF. The chain employs TRBV6-2 or TRBV6-3 and TRBJ1-5; possibly TRBD1 for D (5 bases). V lost 5 bases to trimming and J lost 3 bases, with 11 bases between them. The CDR3 sequence is 14 residues long. The germline CDR1 and CDR2 sequences are MNHEY and SVGEGT.

J is TRBJ2-3 and V is TRBV20-1, with 8 bases identical to TRBD2. There are 16 residues in the CDR3. V dropped 2 bases and J dropped 0; count of bases not matched to a gene: 7. Germline V gene lookup returns CDR1 DFQATT and CDR2 SNEGSKA (reference sequence). The CDR3 here is CSARNQLAESTDTQYF. The CDR3 DNA reads TGCAGTGCTAGAAACCAACTAGCGGAAAGCACAGATACGCAGTATTTT.

The chain carries TRBV20-1 and TRBJ2-7; D is possibly TRBD1 or TRBD2 (5 bases each). The CDR3 consists of 11 residues. Trimming took 6 bases from V and 10 from J, leaving 16 bases between them. CDR1 and CDR2 (germline): DFQATT, SNEGSKA (reference sequence). The chain's CDR3 is CSAPCPWDQYF. The CDR3 coding sequence is TGCAGTGCCCCCTGTCCTTGGGACCAGTACTTC.

This clonotype was seen only a few times. This chain joins TRBV4-1 and TRBJ2-1; 13 nucleotides match TRBD2. CDR1 is MGHRA and CDR2 is YSYEKL in the germline V gene. This CDR3 has 17 residues. The V segment lost 4 bases and the J segment 8 bases; nucleotides outside the gene matches: 11. CDR3 in DNA: TGCGCCAGCAGCCTTCGGGTGTCGGGACTAGCGGGGCATGAGCAGTTCTTC. This encodes CASSLRVSGLAGHEQFF.